The present T cell receptor (beta chain) was sequenced within a study of blood T cell repertoires in COVID-19. The overall study: Acute-phase and convalescent COVID-19 samples originated in the United States, Italy and Spain. T cells, B-cell-depleted T cells, or PBMCs supplied cDNA or gDNA.

Methods used by the authors: Amplification from reference gene primers served as the basis for estimated nucleated cell counts. Sequencing was performed with immunoSEQ multiplex PCR; in TCRdb, only in-frame clones are kept and a portion is missing. D and trimming come from the DNA, and the V and J calls and clone size come from that table. The sample contains hundreds of thousands of clones, around 86% of which appear only once. J lost 1 base, V lost 4 bases, and 3 bases had no gene match. Germline CDR1 is SGHAT and CDR2 is FQNNGV. CDR3 size: 14 residues. The TCR originated in a woman in her thirties who had recovered from COVID-19. Sequencing was carried out using peripheral blood. The chain has TRBV11-2 and TRBJ1-1; 7 positions agree with TRBD1. The CDR3 DNA sequence: TGTGCCAGCAGCTCAGGGGGGAAGAACACTGAAGCTTTCTTT. Encoded protein: CASSSGGKNTEAFF.